The T cell receptor (beta chain) described here comes from a study of T cell repertoires in cytomegalovirus infection. Study background: Selection of CMV epitopes for the study included recently identified HLA-C-restricted and well-studied HLA-B-restricted ones. Shared public TCR beta signatures pointed to both CMV infection and a matching HLA type.

TCRdb re-called the reads through MiXCR, storing one row per CDR3 protein. This table has 900,000 to 950,000 distinct CDR3 sequences, around a third appearing once. Germline CDR1 is SEHNR and CDR2 is FQNEAQ (reference sequence). The CDR3 is made up of 14 amino acids. V lost 6 bases, J lost 10 bases, and 21 bases lay in between. This clonotype was seen only a few times. Its antigen remains unidentified. Study findings and constraints: CMV-specific HLA-C-restricted TCR beta clonotypes dominated the ex vivo response.

This chain uses TRBV7-9 with TRBJ1-1; TRBD1 is a possible D gene (6 bases). The sequences come from cultured CD8+ T cells from PBMCs, collected from culture after CMV antigen stimulation. This TCR came from a human donor in good health (CMV status not recorded). Some clones in this sample may be carry-over from other donors' samples. The CDR3 region has the DNA TGTGCCAGCAGTCCTACAGGGTTTATTTTCGGAGCTTTCTTT. This codes for CASSPTGFIFGAFF.